This entry lists 10 T cell receptor beta chains sequenced from one sample in a study of radiotherapy plus CTLA-4 blockade in lung cancer. Clones were read by immunoSEQ multiplex PCR, and TCRdb kept only the in-frame ones, dropping some. The sample consists of tens of thousands of clones, roughly four fifths of them appearing once. This specimen consisted of peripheral blood, obtained from a patient treated with radiotherapy plus ipilimumab. Every receptor here comes from a human donor with non-small cell lung cancer whose response to radiotherapy plus ipilimumab could not be evaluated.

The chain uses TRBV28 and TRBJ2-5; weak D call: TRBD2 (6 bases). Germline CDR1 MDHEN, CDR2 SYDVKM. This CDR3 spans 14 amino acids. V dropped 2 bases and J dropped 2 bases, with 9 bases sitting between them. This chain's CDR3 is CASSLGREQETQYF. Written as DNA, the CDR3 is TGTGCCAGCAGTTTAGGGCGGGAACAAGAGACCCAGTACTTC.

The chain couples TRBV6-4 to TRBJ2-7; 15 bases are shared with TRBD2. Germline V gene sequence: CDR1 MRHNA, CDR2 SNTAGT. J was trimmed by 5 bases and V by 4 bases; bases with no gene match: 9. The CDR3 has 17 amino acids. The chain's CDR3 is CASSVGLAGGPPHEQYF. The CDR3 coding sequence is TGTGCCAGCAGTGTCGGACTAGCGGGAGGGCCACCCCACGAGCAGTACTTC.

The rearrangement joins TRBV4-3 to TRBJ2-7; 7 bases align to TRBD1. This CDR3 contains 16 residues. V was clipped by 2 bases and J by 1 base; unmatched bases: 8. Germline CDR1 LGHNA, CDR2 YSLEER. The DNA of the CDR3 is TGCGCCAGCAGCCAATTCGGGACAGAAAAATCCTACGAGCAGTACTTC. It yields the protein CASSQFGTEKSYEQYF.

This chain links TRBV4-1 with TRBJ2-7; D call uncertain. The CDR3 is made up of 17 amino acids. CDR1 is MGHRA, CDR2 YSYEKL, per germline. Trimming removed 1 base from V and 3 bases from J, with 19 bases in between. The CDR3 DNA reads TGCGCCAGCAGCCAAGTTGGGTCAGGAATAATACACTACGAGCAGTACTTC. Translation: CASSQVGSGIIHYEQYF.

The chain joins TRBV6-1 to TRBJ1-2, with 8 bases lining up with TRBD1. CDR3 length: 13 residues. From germline, CDR1 is MNHNS and CDR2 SASEGT. The V and J ends lost 7 bases and 7 bases, in that order; junction bases with no gene match: 8. CDR3 sequence reads: CASNPSTGVGYTF. The CDR3 DNA reads as TGTGCCAGCAACCCGTCGACAGGGGTTGGCTACACCTTC.

The V gene is TRBV21-1, the J gene TRBJ2-7; no DNA check was done on the table's D call, TRBD1. TRBV21-1 corresponds to a pseudogene. The CDR3 spans 17 residues. CDR3 nucleotides: TGTGCCAGCAGCAAACCCCTCCGACAGGGTGCCACGGGGGAGCAGTACTTC. This codes for CASSKPLRQGATGEQYF.

This sequence joins TRBV28 and TRBJ1-2; 7 bases are a match to TRBD1. The CDR3 consists of 13 residues. Germline CDR1 MDHEN, CDR2 SYDVKM. Trimming removed 6 bases from V and 2 bases from J; junction bases left unmatched: 3. In DNA form, the CDR3 reads TGTGCCAGCAGAACAGGGGCGAACTATGGCTACACCTTC. This sequence encodes CASRTGANYGYTF.

The chain couples TRBV10-3 to TRBJ1-3; possible D gene TRBD1, 5 bases. This CDR3 has 14 residues. Germline loops: CDR1 ENHRY, CDR2 SYGVKD. The ends were cut back, 7 bases at V and 1 base at J, with 11 bases in the middle. The CDR3 region has the DNA TGTGCCATCACCCCAGGGTTGTCTGGAAACACCATATATTTT. This encodes CAITPGLSGNTIYF.

The rearrangement joins TRBV9 to TRBJ1-1; weak D call: TRBD1 (5 bases). Trimming left V 1 base short and J 5 bases short, with 12 bases between. The CDR3 runs to 14 residues. The germline gives CDR1 SGDLS, CDR2 YYNGEE. CDR3 protein: CASSVTPGVTEAFF. As DNA, the CDR3 is TGTGCCAGCAGCGTAACCCCGGGGGTAACTGAAGCTTTCTTT.

This rearrangement joins TRBV9 to TRBJ1-1, with D possibly matching TRBD1 (5 bases). The CDR3 loop spans 13 amino acids. CDR1 is SGDLS, CDR2 YYNGEE, per germline. V shed 3 bases and J shed 11 bases, with 17 bases lying between them. CDR3 amino acids: CASSAKGRGTAFF. CDR3 bases: TGTGCCAGCAGCGCTAAGGGGAGGGGCACTGCTTTCTTT.